The T cell receptor beta chain described here comes from a study of blood T cell repertoires in COVID-19. Original processing notes: Amplification of reference gene primers was used by the study to estimate nucleated cell counts. Generated by immunoSEQ multiplex PCR, the TCRdb table keeps only in-frame clones and is missing some. D and trimming come from the DNA, and the V and J calls and clone size come from that table. This table holds 470,000 or so clones, 70% to 90% found once. The CDR3 length is 14 residues. V was pared by 1 base and J by 2 bases, with 9 bases between. CDR1 is LGHDT, CDR2 YNNKEL, per germline (reference sequence).

This sequence originates from a human donor in a cohort sampled during active COVID-19. Sequences were obtained from peripheral blood. The chain is built from TRBV3-1 (or the pseudogene TRBV3-2) and TRBJ2-7; TRBD2 might be the D (6 bases). The CDR3 DNA follows: TGTGCCAGCAGCCAAGTTCGGGAGACCTACGAGCAGTACTTC. This codes for CASSQVRETYEQYF.